This TCR beta chain emerged from a study of blood T cell repertoires in COVID-19. At the level of the study: Samples came from the United States, Italy and Spain, spanning acute and convalescent COVID-19. Sample material is recorded as cDNA or gDNA derived from T cells, B-cell-depleted T cells, or PBMCs.

In the original workflow: The authors estimated nucleated cell counts from reference gene primer amplification. The repertoire was sequenced with immunoSEQ multiplex PCR; TCRdb's copy has only in-frame clones and lacks some. V and J calls and clone size are copied from that table; D and trimming were computed from the DNA. The sample gives 95,000 to 100,000 clones, approximately 81% of which show up once; more than 1.5% is in the top ten. V lost 0 bases, J lost 6 bases, and 8 bases lay in between. This CDR3 has 14 residues. Germline V gives CDR1 SNHLY, CDR2 FYNNEI. Sequencing used peripheral blood. The rearrangement links TRBV2 to TRBJ2-2; possibly TRBD2 for D (5 bases). This receptor was taken from a woman in her 70s with active or convalescent COVID-19. The CDR3, as DNA: TGTGCCAGCAGTGAAGCTAGCGCGGCCGGGGAGCTGTTTTTT. Its protein is CASSEASAAGELFF.